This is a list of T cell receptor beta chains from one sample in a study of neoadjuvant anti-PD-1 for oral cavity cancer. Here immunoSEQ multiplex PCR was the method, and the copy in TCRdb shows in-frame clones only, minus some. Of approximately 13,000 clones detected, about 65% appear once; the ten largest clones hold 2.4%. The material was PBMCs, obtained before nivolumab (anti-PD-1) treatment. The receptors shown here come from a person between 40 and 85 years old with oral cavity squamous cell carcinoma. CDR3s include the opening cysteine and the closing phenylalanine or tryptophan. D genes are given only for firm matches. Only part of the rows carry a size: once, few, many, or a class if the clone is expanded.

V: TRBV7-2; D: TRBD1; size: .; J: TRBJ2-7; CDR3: CASSSTTGREQYF; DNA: TGTGCCAGCAGCTCTACGACAGGGCGGGAGCAGTACTTC
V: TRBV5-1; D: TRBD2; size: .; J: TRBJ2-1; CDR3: CASSPGGGTTHEQFF; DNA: TGCGCCAGCAGCCCGGGGGGGGGAACCACCCATGAGCAGTTCTTC
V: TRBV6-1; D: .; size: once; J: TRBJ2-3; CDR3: CASTPGGLDTQYF; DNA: TGTGCCAGCACCCCCGGAGGGTTGGATACGCAGTATTTT
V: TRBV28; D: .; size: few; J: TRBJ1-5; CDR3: CASSIGVQPQHF; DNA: TGTGCCAGCAGTATAGGGGTTCAGCCCCAGCATTTT
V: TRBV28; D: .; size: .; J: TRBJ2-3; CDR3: CASSFLARDTQYF; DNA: TGTGCCAGCAGTTTTTTAGCAAGAGATACGCAGTATTTT
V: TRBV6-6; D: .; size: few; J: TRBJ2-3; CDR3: CATRSGASTDTQYF; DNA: TGTGCCACCCGATCGGGGGCTAGCACAGATACGCAGTATTTT
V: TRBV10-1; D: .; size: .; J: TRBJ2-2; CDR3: CASGTSGNTGELFF; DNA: TGCGCCAGCGGGACCTCGGGCAACACCGGGGAGCTGTTTTTT
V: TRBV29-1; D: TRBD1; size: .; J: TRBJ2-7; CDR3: CSYRTGDSYEQYF; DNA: TGCAGCTATCGGACAGGGGACTCCTACGAGCAGTACTTC
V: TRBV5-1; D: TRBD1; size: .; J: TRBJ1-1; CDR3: CASSLAGQKAFF; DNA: TGCGCCAGCAGCTTGGCGGGACAGAAAGCTTTCTTT
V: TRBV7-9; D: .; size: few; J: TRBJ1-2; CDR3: CASTTWGAEWYGYTF; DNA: TGTGCCAGCACCACCTGGGGGGCGGAATGGTATGGCTACACCTTC
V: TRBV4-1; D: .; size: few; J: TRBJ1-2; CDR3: CASSQDWPKLGYGYTF; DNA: TGCGCCAGCAGCCAAGATTGGCCGAAACTTGGTTATGGCTACACCTTC
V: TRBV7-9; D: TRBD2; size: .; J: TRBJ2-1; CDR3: CASSSLAGASNEQFF; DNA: TGTGCCAGCAGCTCTTTAGCGGGAGCAAGCAATGAGCAGTTCTTC
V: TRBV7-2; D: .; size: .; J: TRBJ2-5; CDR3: CASSLRGVQTQYF; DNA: TGTGCCAGCAGCTTAAGGGGGGTACAGACCCAGTACTTC
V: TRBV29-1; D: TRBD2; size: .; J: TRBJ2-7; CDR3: CSVRLAGPYEQYF; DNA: TGCAGCGTGCGACTAGCGGGGCCCTACGAGCAGTACTTC
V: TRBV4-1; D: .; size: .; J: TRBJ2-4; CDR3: CASRPNRDGKNIQYF; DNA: TGCGCCAGCAGACCGAACAGGGACGGCAAAAACATTCAGTACTTC
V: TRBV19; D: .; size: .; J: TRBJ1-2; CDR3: CASSRNRVVLYGYTF; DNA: TGTGCCAGTAGTAGAAACAGGGTTGTCCTCTATGGCTACACCTTC
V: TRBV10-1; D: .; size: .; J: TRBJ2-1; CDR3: CASSESGERGQIEQFF; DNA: TGCGCCAGCAGTGAGTCGGGGGAGCGGGGACAAATTGAGCAGTTCTTC
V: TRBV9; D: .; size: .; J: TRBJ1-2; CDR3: CASSVGLANYGYTF; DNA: TGTGCCAGCAGCGTGGGTCTTGCTAACTATGGCTACACCTTC
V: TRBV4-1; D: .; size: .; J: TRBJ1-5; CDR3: CASSQEGYQPQHF; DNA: TGCGCCAGCAGCCAAGAAGGGTATCAGCCCCAGCATTTT
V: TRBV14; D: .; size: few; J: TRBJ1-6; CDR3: CASSQAAGGNSPLHF; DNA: TGTGCCAGCAGCCAAGCGGCGGGGGGTAATTCACCCCTCCACTTT
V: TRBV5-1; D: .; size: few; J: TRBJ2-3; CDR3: CASSPDPVTDTQYF; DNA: TGCGCCAGCAGCCCGGATCCTGTGACAGATACGCAGTATTTT
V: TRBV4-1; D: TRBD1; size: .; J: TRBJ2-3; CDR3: CASSQDGQDRALF; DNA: TGCGCCAGCAGCCAAGATGGGCAGGACAGGGCGCTTTTT
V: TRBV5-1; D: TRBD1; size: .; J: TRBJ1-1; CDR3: CASSFSTGVDTEAFF; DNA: TGCGCCAGCAGCTTCTCGACAGGGGTGGACACTGAAGCTTTCTTT
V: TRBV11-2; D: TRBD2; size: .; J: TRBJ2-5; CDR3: CASSRGLPETQYF; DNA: TGTGCCAGCAGCCGGGGACTACCAGAGACCCAGTACTTC
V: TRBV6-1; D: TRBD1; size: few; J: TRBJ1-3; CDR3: CASRQTGTGNTIYF; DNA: TGTGCCAGCAGGCAGACAGGGACCGGAAACACCATATATTTT
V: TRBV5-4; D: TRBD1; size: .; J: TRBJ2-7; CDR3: CASSLAQGVDGEQYF; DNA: TGTGCCAGCAGCTTGGCACAGGGGGTAGATGGCGAGCAGTACTTC
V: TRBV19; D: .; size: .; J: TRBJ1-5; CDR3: CASSIHSPRGQPQHF; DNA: TGTGCCAGTAGTATACACAGCCCGAGGGGCCAGCCCCAGCATTTT
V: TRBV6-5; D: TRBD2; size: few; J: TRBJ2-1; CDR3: CASSYTSGIQSEQFF; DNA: TGTGCCAGCAGTTACACTAGCGGGATTCAGTCCGAGCAGTTCTTC
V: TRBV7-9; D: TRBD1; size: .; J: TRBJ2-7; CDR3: CASSLAAGGSYEQYF; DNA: TGTGCCAGCAGCTTAGCGGCAGGGGGCTCCTACGAGCAGTACTTC
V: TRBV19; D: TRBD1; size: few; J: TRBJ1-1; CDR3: CASSIPGTGAGEAFF; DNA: TGTGCCAGTAGTATACCCGGGACAGGGGCCGGTGAAGCTTTCTTT
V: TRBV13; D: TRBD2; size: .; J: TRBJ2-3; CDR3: CASSPPLAGSNF; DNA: TGTGCCAGCAGCCCCCCACTAGCGGGGAGTAATTTT
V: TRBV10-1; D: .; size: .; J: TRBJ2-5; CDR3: CAELGGARETQYF; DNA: TGCGCCGAGCTAGGGGGGGCACGAGAGACCCAGTACTTC
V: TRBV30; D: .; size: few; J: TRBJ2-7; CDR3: CAWRRGRSYEQYF; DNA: TGTGCCTGGAGAAGGGGCAGAAGTTACGAGCAGTACTTC
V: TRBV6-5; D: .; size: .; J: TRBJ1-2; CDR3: CASSYSGFYGYTF; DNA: TGTGCCAGCAGTTACTCGGGGTTCTATGGCTACACCTTC
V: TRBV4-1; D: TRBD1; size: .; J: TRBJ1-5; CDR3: CASSQGRDRDLYSNQPQHF; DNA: TGCGCCAGCAGCCAAGGGAGGGACAGGGACCTTTATAGCAATCAGCCCCAGCATTTT
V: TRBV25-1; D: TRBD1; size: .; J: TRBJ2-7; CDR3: CASRHKGTGGYEQYF; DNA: TGTGCCAGCAGACACAAAGGGACAGGGGGCTACGAGCAGTACTTC
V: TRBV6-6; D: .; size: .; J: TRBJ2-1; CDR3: CAARTDSSYNEQFF; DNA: TGTGCCGCAAGAACGGACAGCTCCTACAATGAGCAGTTCTTC
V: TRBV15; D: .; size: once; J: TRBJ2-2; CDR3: CATTDTGELFF; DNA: TGTGCCACCACGGACACCGGGGAGCTGTTTTTT
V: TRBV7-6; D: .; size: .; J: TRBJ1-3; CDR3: CASSLAPAGGNTIYF; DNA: TGTGCCAGCAGCTTAGCGCCTGCGGGGGGAAACACCATATATTTT
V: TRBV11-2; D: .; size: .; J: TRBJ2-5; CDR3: CASSLGGRSETQYF; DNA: TGTGCCAGCAGCTTAGGGGGGAGGTCAGAGACCCAGTACTTC
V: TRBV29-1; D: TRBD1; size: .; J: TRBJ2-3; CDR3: CSVGQGRTDTQYF; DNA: TGCAGCGTGGGACAGGGGAGGACAGATACGCAGTATTTT
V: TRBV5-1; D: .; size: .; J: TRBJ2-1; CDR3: CASSEAQSSYNEQFF; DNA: TGCGCCAGCAGCGAAGCCCAGAGCTCCTACAATGAGCAGTTCTTC
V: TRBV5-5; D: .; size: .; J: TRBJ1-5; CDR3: CASSSWDSNQPQHF; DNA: TGTGCCAGCAGCTCTTGGGATAGTAATCAGCCCCAGCATTTT